This TCR beta chain was documented in a study of T cell responses to AZD1222 COVID-19 vaccine. This CDR3 contains 13 residues. The germline gives CDR1 GTSNPN, CDR2 SVGIG (reference sequence). V was pared by 3 bases and J by 8 bases, with 8 bases of the junction left unmatched. This clone showed up just once. Method: immunoSEQ multiplex PCR; TCRdb's copy keeps in-frame clones and lacks some. The data hold 68,000 or so clones, with over 60% observed a single time. Source: peripheral blood, taken on day 0 of AZD1222 vaccination. The chain has TRBV30 and TRBJ1-2; 8 nucleotides line up with TRBD1. This TCR came from an adult in good health. Written as DNA, the CDR3 is TGTGCCTGGAGCCCAGGGGGCGGACGGGGCTACACCTTC. Protein product: CAWSPGGGRGYTF.